This T cell receptor beta chain was retrieved from a study of T cells in Graves' hyperthyroidism and ophthalmopathy. Overall study findings and caveats: In the analysis, a 13 V-J model separated ophthalmopathy from stable hyperthyroidism.

Amplified regions were TCR beta CDR3 sequences from RNA transcripts. The study used the HTBI primer set for a first-round RT-PCR of the TCR CDR3. MiXCR was run by TCRdb on the multiplex PCR reads, yielding one entry per CDR3 protein. The data hold some 440,000 distinct CDR3 sequences, with 15% to 19% observed a single time. Hyperthyroidism of Graves' type that showed no ophthalmopathy progression within 18 months was stable. Details on this clonotype: As yet, its antigen is unknown.

In germline, CDR1 is SGDLS, CDR2 YYNGEE. The CDR3 is made up of 14 amino acids. V gave up 4 bases and J gave up 5 bases, with 10 bases separating them. The specimen was blood. This clonotype was sampled from a woman aged 18-29 years with Graves' hyperthyroidism. The gene calls are TRBV9 and TRBJ1-6; D remains unclear. CDR3 DNA sequence: TGTGCCAGCAGCTTAATGAGTAATAATTCACCCCTCCACTTT. Its translation is CASSLMSNNSPLHF.